The 27 T cell receptor beta chains listed next were all sequenced from one sample in a study of identical twins. MiXCR, applied by TCRdb to the 5' RACE reads, yields one record per CDR3 protein. The repertoire consists of roughly 250,000 distinct CDR3 sequences, with about an eighth occurring once and the leading ten covering approximately 9.3%. The source material was memory (CD45RO+) T cells sorted from blood. These receptor sequences come from a woman younger than 30 in good health.

This clonotype has a count of ten or more. This sequence joins TRBV7-9 and TRBJ2-5, with TRBD2 as a possible D gene (7 bases). The V gene's germline CDR1 is SEHNR and CDR2 FQNEAQ (reference sequence). The V gene lost 5 bases and the J gene lost 10 bases, with 17 bases spanning the gap. CDR3 length: 13 amino acids. The chain's CDR3 is CASSPTAGADQYF. CDR3 DNA: TGTGCCAGCAGCCCGACCGCGGGGGCAGACCAGTACTTC.

There are many counts of this clonotype. J is TRBJ2-3 and V is TRBV20-1, with 11 bases that match TRBD2. Germline V gene sequence: CDR1 DFQATT, CDR2 SNEGSKA (reference sequence). The trim removed 3 bases at V and 4 bases at J, leaving 3 bases unmatched. The CDR3 has 14 residues. For the CDR3, the DNA is TGCAGTGCTAGTTCGGGACTAGCGGCAGATACGCAGTATTTT. Protein product: CSASSGLAADTQYF.

There are a few counts of this clonotype. This chain uses TRBV5-1 with TRBJ1-4; D might be TRBD1 (6 bases). The ends were cut back, 1 base at V and 4 bases at J, with 11 bases in the middle. This CDR3 is built from 15 residues. The V gene's germline CDR1 is SGHRS and CDR2 YFSETQ. CDR3 sequence: CASSLFPDSNEKLFF. The DNA of the CDR3 is TGCGCCAGCAGCTTGTTTCCGGACAGTAATGAAAAACTGTTTTTT.

The CDR3: CASSPLTRNTGELFF. The DNA of the CDR3 is TGTGCCAGCTCTCCATTGACGAGGAACACCGGGGAGCTGTTTTTT. V is TRBV18 and J is TRBJ2-2; D call uncertain. This CDR3 has 15 residues. CDR1 is KGHSH and CDR2 is LQKENI in the germline V gene. V lost 6 bases and J 1 base, leaving 12 bases between the germline ends.

This clonotype was seen a few times. The chain combines TRBV12-3 or TRBV12-4 with TRBJ2-7; no clear D. The CDR3 has 11 residues. The ends were cut back, 2 bases at V and 9 bases at J, with 8 bases in the middle. The DNA for the CDR3 is TGTGCCAGCAGTTTACAGCTGGCGCAGTACTTC. Protein product: CASSLQLAQYF.

The rearrangement joins TRBV27 to TRBJ2-5; 10 bases map to TRBD1. V shed 6 bases and J 1 base; nucleotides not matched to a gene: 8. Germline CDR1 is MNHEY and CDR2 is SMNVEV (reference sequence). There are 16 residues in the CDR3. This CDR3 is CASSKDRDRGQETQYF. DNA for the CDR3: TGTGCCAGCAGCAAAGACCGGGACAGGGGCCAAGAGACCCAGTACTTC.

The V and J genes are TRBV7-9 and TRBJ2-7, with 12 bases fitting TRBD1. The germline V gene has CDR1 SEHNR and CDR2 FQNEAQ (reference sequence). The V and J ends lost 2 bases and 5 bases, in that order; junction bases with no gene match: 4. The CDR3 totals 15 residues. Written as DNA, the CDR3 is TGTGCCAGCAGCTTATGGGGACAGGGGGCGAACGAGCAGTACTTC. Its protein is CASSLWGQGANEQYF.

This clonotype has more than one count but fewer than ten. J is TRBJ2-7 and V is TRBV7-8, with D unclear. Trimming cost V 5 bases and J 0 bases, with 14 bases left between them. This CDR3 is built from 15 residues. Germline V lookup: CDR1 SGHVS, CDR2 FQNEAQ. The CDR3: CASSPRQGSSYEQYF. CDR3 DNA: TGTGCCAGCAGCCCCCGGCAAGGTAGCTCCTACGAGCAGTACTTC.

The table lists this clonotype with a few counts. The rearrangement uses TRBV20-1 and TRBJ1-5; the D is unclear. The CDR3 sequence is 13 residues long. CDR1 is DFQATT and CDR2 is SNEGSKA in the germline V gene (reference sequence). Trimming stripped 4 bases from V and 7 bases from J, with 14 bases between. The CDR3, as DNA: TGCAGTGCTACTACACAGTCGACCCAGCCCCAGCATTTT. Translating gives CSATTQSTQPQHF.

This clonotype was seen a few times. The chain uses TRBV20-1 and TRBJ2-3; D gene uncertain. Germline V gene sequence: CDR1 DFQATT, CDR2 SNEGSKA (reference sequence). Trimming pared 4 bases from V and 5 bases from J, leaving 7 bases between. This CDR3 has 11 residues. The CDR3 here is CSAIDRDTQYF. For the CDR3, the DNA is TGCAGTGCTATCGACCGAGATACGCAGTATTTT.

In this sample, this clonotype turned up a few times. The rearrangement uses TRBV4-3 and TRBJ2-3; possible D gene TRBD2, 6 bases. V dropped 4 bases and J dropped 2 bases, with 13 bases sitting between them. Germline values: CDR1 LGHNA, CDR2 YSLEER. CDR3 length: 15 amino acids. The CDR3 DNA is TGCGCCAGCAGCCTCGAGACGGGAGACACAGATACGCAGTATTTT. It is translated as CASSLETGDTDTQYF.

The V call is TRBV9, the J call TRBJ1-6; D might be TRBD1 (5 bases). V lost 0 bases and J 11 bases, leaving 12 bases between the germline ends. This CDR3 is built from 14 residues. CDR1 is SGDLS and CDR2 is YYNGEE in the germline V gene. As DNA, the CDR3 is TGTGCCAGCAGCGTAGACCAGGGTGAGACACCCCTCCACTTT. This sequence encodes CASSVDQGETPLHF.

The CDR3 loop is CATSIGPRKETQYF. The DNA of the CDR3 is TGTGCCACCAGCATCGGGCCCCGGAAAGAGACCCAGTACTTC. The V and J genes are TRBV15 and TRBJ2-5; D not resolved. The V end was cut by 4 bases, the J end by 3 bases, with 12 bases between. CDR1 and CDR2 from the germline V gene are LNHNV and YYDKDF (reference sequence). This CDR3 spans 14 amino acids.

V is TRBV5-1 and J is TRBJ2-5; 12 positions match TRBD2. Germline V gene data show CDR1 as SGHRS and CDR2 as YFSETQ. This CDR3 contains 15 residues. V lost 0 bases, J lost 13 bases, and 10 bases stayed unmatched. CDR3 DNA sequence: TGCGCCAGCAGCTTGGCTACTAGCGGGGGGTCTTACCGGTACTTC. Amino acids: CASSLATSGGSYRYF.

The chain carries TRBV5-4 and TRBJ2-5, with TRBD2 identical over 10 bases. Losses at the gene ends were 4 bases for V and 4 bases for J; bases not matched to a gene: 10. Germline V gene sequence: CDR1 SGHNT, CDR2 YYREEE (reference sequence). The CDR3 is 16 residues long. CDR3 in amino acids: CASSPRAGGPGETQYF. In nucleotides, the CDR3 is TGTGCCAGCAGCCCCAGAGCGGGAGGGCCAGGAGAGACCCAGTACTTC.

This clonotype has more than one count but fewer than ten. This chain connects TRBV28 to TRBJ1-2; D gene uncertain. The V end lost 4 bases, the J end lost 9 bases, and 9 bases lay between the germline ends. Germline CDR1 and CDR2: MDHEN and SYDVKM. The CDR3 has 11 residues. CDR3 sequence reads: CASSYLGSYTF. CDR3 nucleotide sequence: TGTGCCAGCAGTTACCTTGGGAGCTACACCTTC.

This clonotype occurred many times. V is TRBV7-9 and J is TRBJ1-5; D is perhaps TRBD1 (5 bases). V gave up 1 base and J gave up 5 bases, with 6 bases separating them. This CDR3 has 13 residues. The germline V gene encodes CDR1 SEHNR and CDR2 FQNEAQ (reference sequence). The chain's CDR3 is CASSLGGYQPQHF. Here the CDR3 DNA reads TGTGCCAGCAGCTTAGGGGGGTATCAGCCCCAGCATTTT.

The chain uses TRBV5-1 and TRBJ2-7; D possibly corresponds to TRBD1 (6 bases). The CDR3 runs to 15 residues. Between the trimmed V and J ends, which lost 2 bases and 5 bases, there was a span of 17 bases. CDR1 and CDR2 (germline): SGHRS, YFSETQ. The CDR3: CASSFGGTGWDEQYF. CDR3 in DNA: TGCGCCAGCAGCTTCGGTGGTACAGGGTGGGACGAGCAGTACTTC.

This clonotype was observed at least ten times. This chain joins TRBV7-2 and TRBJ1-2; D call uncertain. The V gene's germline CDR1 is SGHTA and CDR2 FQGNSA. The CDR3 consists of 13 residues. V lost 1 base to trimming and J lost 6 bases, with 9 bases between them. CDR3 amino acids: CASSLVGSDGYTF. The CDR3 nucleotides read TGTGCCAGCAGCTTAGTAGGTTCGGATGGCTACACCTTC. Full variable domain (remainder filled in from reference TRBV7-2 and TRBJ1-2): GAGVSQSPSNKVTEKGKDVELRCDPISGHTALYWYRQSLGQGLEFLIYFQGNSAPDKSGLPSDRFSAERTGGSVSTLTIQRTQQEDSAVYLCASSLVGSDGYTFGSGTRLTVV.

The sample holds a few counts of this clonotype. This chain uses TRBV3-1 with TRBJ1-2, with D maybe TRBD1 (5 bases). Germline CDR1 is LGHDT and CDR2 is YNNKEL (reference sequence). Between the trimmed V and J ends, which lost 6 bases and 1 base, there was a span of 9 bases. The CDR3 totals 13 residues. The CDR3 DNA reads TGTGCCAGCAGACCCGACAGTAACTATGGCTACACCTTC. Translating gives CASRPDSNYGYTF.

This clonotype was recorded a few times. The chain couples TRBV11-1 to TRBJ2-7; D possibly corresponds to TRBD1 (6 bases). In germline, CDR1 is SGHAT, CDR2 FQDESV (reference sequence). Trimming took off 8 bases at V and 4 bases at J, with 36 bases between the two ends. This CDR3 region has 20 residues. CDR3 nucleotides: TGTGCCAGCGCCCGCCCCCCACCAGCTTATTTCAGGACAGAACCTTACGAGCAGTACTTC. Its protein product is CASARPPPAYFRTEPYEQYF.

The V and J genes are TRBV6-2 or TRBV6-3 and TRBJ2-5, with no clear D. The CDR3 totals 11 residues. Trimming removed 5 bases at V and 5 bases at J, with 6 bases between. CDR1 MNHEY and CDR2 SVGEGT come from the germline V gene. CDR3 in amino acids: CASSPYETQYF. The CDR3 DNA follows: TGTGCCAGCAGTCCGTACGAGACCCAGTACTTC.

This clonotype has just a few counts. V is TRBV2 and J is TRBJ1-1; D is undetermined. Germline lookup yields CDR1 SNHLY and CDR2 FYNNEI. V was clipped by 7 bases and J by 2 bases, with 11 bases between them. The CDR3 has 13 amino acids. The CDR3 region is CASIVGSNTEAFF. The CDR3 coding sequence is TGTGCCAGCATTGTGGGGAGTAACACTGAAGCTTTCTTT. The complete variable domain, with remaining parts taken from reference TRBV2 and TRBJ1-1, reads EPEVTQTPSHQVTQMGQEVILRCVPISNHLYFYWYRQILGQKVEFLVSFYNNEISEKSEIFDDQFSVERPDGSNFTLKIRSTKLEDSAMYFCASIVGSNTEAFFGQGTRLTVV.

This sequence joins TRBV7-9 and TRBJ2-2; tentatively, D is TRBD2 (5 bases). V lost 1 base, J lost 3 bases, and 12 bases lay in between. Germline V CDR1 and CDR2: SEHNR, FQNEAQ (reference sequence). CDR3 length: 16 amino acids. CDR3 sequence (DNA): TGTGCCAGCAGCTTAGAGGAACTAGAATACACCGGGGAGCTGTTTTTT. Amino acids: CASSLEELEYTGELFF.

This chain joins TRBV5-4 and TRBJ2-1; weak D call: TRBD1 (6 bases). The CDR3 loop spans 16 amino acids. V lost 0 bases, J lost 4 bases, and 14 bases lay in between. The germline gives CDR1 SGHNT, CDR2 YYREEE (reference sequence). The CDR3: CASSLGNPGDYNEQFF. CDR3 DNA sequence: TGTGCCAGCAGCTTGGGAAACCCAGGGGATTACAATGAGCAGTTCTTC.

The rearrangement links TRBV10-3 to TRBJ2-7, with 7 bases lining up with TRBD2. The CDR3 is made up of 16 amino acids. With V trimmed by 4 bases and J by 3 bases, 12 bases remained unmatched. CDR1 and CDR2 from the germline V gene are ENHRY and SYGVKD. As DNA, the CDR3 is TGTGCCATCAGTGCTCTAGCGGAGCGAGGCGGCTACGAGCAGTACTTC. Translated, it gives CAISALAERGGYEQYF.

This clonotype has a count of ten or more. This rearrangement joins TRBV7-2 to TRBJ1-5; no firm D call. Deletions cut 1 base from V and 11 bases from J, with 6 bases between. The germline CDR1 and CDR2 sequences are SGHTA and FQGNSA. The CDR3 is 11 residues long. Written as DNA, the CDR3 is TGTGCCAGCAGCTTAGGGGAGACCCAGCATTTT. This codes for CASSLGETQHF.